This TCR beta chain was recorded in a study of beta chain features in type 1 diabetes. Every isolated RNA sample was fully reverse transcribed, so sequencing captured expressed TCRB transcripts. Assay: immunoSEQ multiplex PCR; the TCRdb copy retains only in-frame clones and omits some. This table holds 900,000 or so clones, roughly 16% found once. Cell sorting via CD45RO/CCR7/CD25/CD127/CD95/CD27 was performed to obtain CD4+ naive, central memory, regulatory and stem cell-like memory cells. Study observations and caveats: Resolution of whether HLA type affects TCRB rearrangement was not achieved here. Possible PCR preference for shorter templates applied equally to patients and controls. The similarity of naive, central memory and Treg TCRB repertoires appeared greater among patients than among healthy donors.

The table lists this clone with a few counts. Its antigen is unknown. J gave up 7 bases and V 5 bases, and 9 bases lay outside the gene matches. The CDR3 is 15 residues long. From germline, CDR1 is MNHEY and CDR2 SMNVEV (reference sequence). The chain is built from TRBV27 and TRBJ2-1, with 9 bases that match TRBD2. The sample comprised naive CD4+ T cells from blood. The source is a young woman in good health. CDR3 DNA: TGTGCCAGCAGTAAGGGGGTAGCGGGAGCAAATGAGCAGTTCTTC. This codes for CASSKGVAGANEQFF.